This entry features one T cell receptor (beta chain) sequence. Its target is not known. This entry belongs to a study of early T cells in non-severe SARS-CoV-2 infection. Study overall: RNA in bulk from unsorted whole blood was sequenced, and chains were unpaired.

The CDR3 consists of 17 residues. The trim removed 4 bases at V and 7 bases at J, leaving 11 bases unmatched. The V gene's germline CDR1 is LGHDT and CDR2 YNNKEL (reference sequence). In the library, individual cDNA molecules carried attached unique molecular identifiers. MiXCR, run by TCRdb on the 5' RACE reads, gives a single entry per CDR3 protein. The sample carries about 66,000 distinct CDR3 sequences, over 10% recorded once. Findings and caveats of the study: Matching with VDJdb favored anti-spike CD8 responses (missing private and CD4 specificities).

The clonotype was recovered from an adult who was a healthcare worker with PCR-confirmed SARS-CoV-2 infection or an uninfected control (not recorded which). The sample taken for sequencing was whole blood. V gene TRBV3-1 combines with J gene TRBJ2-4, with 12 bases that match TRBD1. The CDR3: CASSPIPGQGASNIQYF. The CDR3 coding sequence is TGTGCCAGCAGCCCCATCCCGGGACAGGGGGCTTCTAACATTCAGTACTTC.